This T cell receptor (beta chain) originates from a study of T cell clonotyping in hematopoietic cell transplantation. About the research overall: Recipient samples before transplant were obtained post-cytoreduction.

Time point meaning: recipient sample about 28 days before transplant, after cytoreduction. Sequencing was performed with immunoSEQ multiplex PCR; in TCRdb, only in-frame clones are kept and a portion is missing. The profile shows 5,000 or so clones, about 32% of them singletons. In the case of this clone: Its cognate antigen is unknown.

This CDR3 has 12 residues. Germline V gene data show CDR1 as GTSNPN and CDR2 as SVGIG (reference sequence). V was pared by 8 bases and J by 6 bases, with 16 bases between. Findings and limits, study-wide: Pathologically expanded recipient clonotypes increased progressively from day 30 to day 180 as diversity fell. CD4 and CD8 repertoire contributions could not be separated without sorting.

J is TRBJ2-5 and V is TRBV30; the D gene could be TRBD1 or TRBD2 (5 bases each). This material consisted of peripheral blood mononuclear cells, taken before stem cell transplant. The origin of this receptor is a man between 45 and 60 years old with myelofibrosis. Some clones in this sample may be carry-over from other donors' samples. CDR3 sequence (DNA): TGTGCCCGGACCGGGGCTTTACAGACCCAGTACTTC. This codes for CARTGALQTQYF.